The 15 T cell receptor beta chains below were found in one sample sequenced in a study of blood T cell repertoires in COVID-19. Assay used: immunoSEQ multiplex PCR; TCRdb lists only in-frame clones, some missing. The sample carries 200,000 to 300,000 clones, about 85% recorded once. What was sequenced was peripheral blood. These receptors all come from a man aged 60 to 69 with acute or convalescent COVID-19.

This clone showed up just a few times. The chain recombines TRBV5-1 with TRBJ1-1, with 11 bases identical to TRBD1. Germline V CDR1 and CDR2: SGHRS, YFSETQ. V shed 5 bases and J 5 bases; nucleotides not matched to a gene: 2. The CDR3 is made up of 13 amino acids. Here the CDR3 reads CASRGQGGTEAFF. CDR3 DNA: TGCGCCAGCAGGGGACAGGGGGGTACTGAAGCTTTCTTT.

V is TRBV11-2 and J is TRBJ1-2; 9 bases are a match to TRBD1. The CDR3 has 16 amino acids. V lost 7 bases and J lost 2; bases outside the gene matches: 11. Germline V gives CDR1 SGHAT, CDR2 FQNNGV. This chain's CDR3 is CASTRNTGGFNYGYTF. CDR3 sequence (DNA): TGTGCCAGCACCCGTAATACAGGGGGCTTCAACTATGGCTACACCTTC.

This clone has just one count. The rearrangement joins TRBV5-4 to TRBJ1-2; perhaps TRBD1 as D (5 bases). CDR3 length: 13 amino acids. Trimming removed 3 bases from V and 2 bases from J, with 8 bases in between. Germline V gene sequence: CDR1 SGHNT, CDR2 YYREEE (reference sequence). CDR3 in amino acids: CASSSDSNYGYTF. CDR3 DNA: TGTGCCAGCAGCTCCGACAGCAACTATGGCTACACCTTC.

The chain couples TRBV2 to TRBJ1-5; tentative D call: TRBD1 (6 bases). Per the germline V gene, CDR1 is SNHLY and CDR2 is FYNNEI. The V end lost 8 bases, the J end lost 0 bases, and 11 bases lay between the germline ends. The CDR3 totals 14 residues. CDR3: CASRGGYSNQPQHF. DNA for the CDR3: TGTGCCAGCCGAGGGGGTTATAGCAATCAGCCCCAGCATTTT.

The V gene is TRBV30, the J gene TRBJ2-7; 8 positions match TRBD1. The CDR3 runs 15 residues. V lost 2 bases, J lost 3 bases, and 9 bases stayed unmatched. From germline, CDR1 is GTSNPN and CDR2 SVGIG (reference sequence). CDR3 amino acids: CAWSPQGARSYEQYF. The DNA for the CDR3 is TGTGCCTGGAGTCCTCAGGGGGCGCGAAGCTACGAGCAGTACTTC.

The chain joins TRBV24-1 to TRBJ2-1; 7 bases are a match to TRBD2. The CDR3 totals 13 residues. Germline-derived CDR1 and CDR2 are KGHDR and SFDVKD. The V gene end was trimmed by 6 bases and the J gene end by 7 bases; junction bases not matched to a gene: 5. CDR3 nucleotide sequence: TGTGCCACCAGTCCCCCCGGGGGGAATGAGCAGTTCTTC. Protein product: CATSPPGGNEQFF.

This clone was seen a single time. This chain uses TRBV18 with TRBJ2-5; D possibly corresponds to TRBD1 (6 bases). This CDR3 is built from 13 residues. Germline V gene data show CDR1 as KGHSH and CDR2 as LQKENI. V was clipped by 1 base and J by 3 bases, with 6 bases between them. The CDR3 region is CASSPHREETQYF. DNA for the CDR3: TGTGCCAGCTCACCACACAGGGAAGAGACCCAGTACTTC.

V and J are TRBV6-6 and TRBJ1-5; no clear D gene. This CDR3 is built from 17 residues. Germline values: CDR1 MNHNY, CDR2 SVGAGI (reference sequence). The V end was cut by 5 bases, the J end by 6 bases, with 23 bases between. As DNA, the CDR3 is TGTGCCAGCAGTCTTCGAGACGGTAAGGGCGGGCGTCAGCCCCAGCATTTT. Its translation is CASSLRDGKGGRQPQHF.

The chain joins TRBV10-2 to TRBJ2-2, with 7 bases matching TRBD2. The J segment lost 0 bases and the V segment lost 10 bases, leaving 14 bases of the junction unmatched. The V gene's germline CDR1 is WSHSY and CDR2 SAAADI. The CDR3 has 17 amino acids. CDR3 DNA sequence: TGCGCCACTTCTGACCCGCGGGGGTACGCGAACACCGGGGAGCTGTTTTTT. It encodes CATSDPRGYANTGELFF.

The V gene is TRBV5-1, the J gene TRBJ2-2; D might be TRBD2 (6 bases). This CDR3 is built from 15 residues. The germline gives CDR1 SGHRS, CDR2 YFSETQ. V lost 0 bases to trimming and J lost 2 bases, with 8 bases between them. The DNA for the CDR3 is TGCGCCAGCAGCTTGGGACTAGAAAACACCGGGGAGCTGTTTTTT. Amino acids: CASSLGLENTGELFF. Using reference TRBV5-1 and TRBJ2-2 for the parts outside the CDR3, the full variable domain is KAGVTQTPRYLIKTRGQQVTLSCSPISGHRSVSWYQQTPGQGLQFLFEYFSETQRNKGNFPGRFSGRQFSNSRSEMNVSTLELGDSALYLCASSLGLENTGELFFGEGSRLTVL.

The chain uses TRBV19 and TRBJ2-1, with 11 bases lining up with TRBD2. Germline V gene lookup returns CDR1 LNHDA and CDR2 SQIVND (reference sequence). The trim removed 9 bases at V and 5 bases at J, leaving 12 bases unmatched. This CDR3 contains 16 residues. CDR3 in DNA: TGTGCCAGGTCCCAATCCGGGACTAGCGGAAACAATGAGCAGTTCTTC. Residues: CARSQSGTSGNNEQFF.

The V gene is TRBV5-1, the J gene TRBJ1-6; the D is unclear. This CDR3 comprises 13 residues. V lost 7 bases, J lost 7 bases, and 12 bases lay in between. Germline-derived CDR1 and CDR2 are SGHRS and YFSETQ. CDR3 coding DNA: TGCGCCAGCGGGGAGACCGTGAATTCACCCCTCCACTTT. Translation gives CASGETVNSPLHF.

The chain carries TRBV13 and TRBJ2-7; D ambiguous. The germline V and J ends were trimmed by 5 bases and 2 bases, with 4 bases remaining between them. Germline V CDR1 and CDR2: PRHDT, FYEKMQ (reference sequence). The CDR3 has 11 amino acids. This CDR3 is CASSQTYEQYF. In DNA form, the CDR3 reads TGTGCCAGCAGCCAAACCTACGAGCAGTACTTC.

The rearrangement joins TRBV7-2 to TRBJ2-7; TRBD2 matches 11 bases. J was trimmed by 6 bases and V by 4 bases; bases with no gene match: 8. CDR1 is SGHTA and CDR2 is FQGNSA in the germline V gene. The CDR3 loop spans 15 amino acids. CDR3: CASSSRTSGSSEQYF. CDR3 nucleotides: TGTGCCAGCAGCTCACGTACTAGCGGGAGCTCCGAGCAGTACTTC.

CDR3 residues: CASTGHTSTDTQYF. The CDR3 DNA reads as TGTGCCAGCACGGGACATACAAGCACAGATACGCAGTATTTT. The rearrangement links TRBV25-1 to TRBJ2-3; tentatively, D is TRBD1 (6 bases). Trimming took 7 bases from V and 0 from J, leaving 11 bases between them. From germline, CDR1 is MGHDK and CDR2 SYGVNS. This CDR3 region has 14 residues.